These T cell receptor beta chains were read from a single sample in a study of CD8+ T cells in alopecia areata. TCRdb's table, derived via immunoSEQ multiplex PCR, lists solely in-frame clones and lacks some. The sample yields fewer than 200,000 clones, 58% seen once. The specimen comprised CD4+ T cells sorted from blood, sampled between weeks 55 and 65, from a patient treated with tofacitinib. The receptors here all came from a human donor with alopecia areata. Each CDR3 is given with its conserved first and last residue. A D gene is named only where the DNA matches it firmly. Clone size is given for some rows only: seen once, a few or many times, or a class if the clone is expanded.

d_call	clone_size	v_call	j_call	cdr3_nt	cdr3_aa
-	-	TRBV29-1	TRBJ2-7	TGCAGCGTTGTTATCGACACCATCCGCGGGGAGCAGTACTTC	CSVVIDTIRGEQYF
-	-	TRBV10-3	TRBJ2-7	TGTGCCATCAGGGAACCACAGGGGGGGCCCTACGAGCAGTACTTC	CAIREPQGGPYEQYF
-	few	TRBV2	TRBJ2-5	TGTGCCAGCAGTGTAAGAGAGACCCAGTACTTC	CASSVRETQYF
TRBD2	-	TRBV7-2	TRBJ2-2	TGTGCCAGCAGCTTAGGAGCGGGGGGCATACTTGACACCGGGGAGCTGTTTTTT	CASSLGAGGILDTGELFF
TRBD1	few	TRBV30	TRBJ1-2	TGTGCCTGGACCCCGGACAGGAGAGCTAACTATGGCTACACCTTC	CAWTPDRRANYGYTF
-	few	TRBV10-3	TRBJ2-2	TGTGCCATCAGTGAGGCCTTCGGGGAGCTGTTTTTT	CAISEAFGELFF
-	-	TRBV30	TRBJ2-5	TGTGCCTGGAGTGTACGTAGGTTGGCTTCCACCCAAGAGACCCAGTACTTC	CAWSVRRLASTQETQYF
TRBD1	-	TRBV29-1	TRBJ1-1	TGCAGCGTGAAAGGGGGCGCGAACACTGAAGCTTTCTTT	CSVKGGANTEAFF
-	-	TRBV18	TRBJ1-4	TGTGCCAGCTCACAGGACCAAAATGAAAAACTGTTTTTT	CASSQDQNEKLFF
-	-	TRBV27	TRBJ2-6	TGTGCCAGCAGTTTTTCTCCCCGGGAGTCTGGGGCCAACGTCCTGACTTTC	CASSFSPRESGANVLTF
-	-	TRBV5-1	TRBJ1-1	TGCGCCAGCAGCTTCGGGAGTGGCACTGAAGCTTTCTTT	CASSFGSGTEAFF
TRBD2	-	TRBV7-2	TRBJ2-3	TGTGCCAGCAGCTTGAATAGCGGGTTACCAGATACGCAGTATTTT	CASSLNSGLPDTQYF
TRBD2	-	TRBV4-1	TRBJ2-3	TGCGCCAGCAGCCGCGCGAGCGGGGGGAGCACAGATACGCAGTATTTT	CASSRASGGSTDTQYF
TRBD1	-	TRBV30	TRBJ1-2	TGTGCCTGGAGCCACCCTTGGAGACAGGGGACTAACTATGGCTACACCTTC	CAWSHPWRQGTNYGYTF
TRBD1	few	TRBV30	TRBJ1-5	TGTGCCTGGAGTTTACAGGGGGCGCATTTCCAGCCCCAGCATTTT	CAWSLQGAHFQPQHF
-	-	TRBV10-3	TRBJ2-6	TGTGCCATCAGTGGAGGGGTTCCCTCTGGGGCCAACGTCCTGACTTTC	CAISGGVPSGANVLTF
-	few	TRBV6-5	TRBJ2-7	TGTGCCAGCCAGCCCCAGGTGACGTACGAGCAGTACTTC	CASQPQVTYEQYF
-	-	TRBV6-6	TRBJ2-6	TGTGCCAGCAGGCCAACGAGCTCTGGGGCCAACGTCCTGACTTTC	CASRPTSSGANVLTF
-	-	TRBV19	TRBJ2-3	TGTGCCAGTAGTATGGGCTATCTGATGACAGATACGCAGTATTTT	CASSMGYLMTDTQYF
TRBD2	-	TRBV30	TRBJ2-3	TGTGCCTGGAGTGTCGGGACTAGCGCCTCAGATACGCAGTATTTT	CAWSVGTSASDTQYF
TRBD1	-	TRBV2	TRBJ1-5	TGTGCCAGCAGTGCTGACAGGGATCAGCCCCAGCATTTT	CASSADRDQPQHF
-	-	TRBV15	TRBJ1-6	TGTGCCACCAGCAGTGGGGATTCACCCCTCCACTTT	CATSSGDSPLHF
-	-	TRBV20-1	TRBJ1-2	TGCAGTGCTGTCCGGGGGTATGGCTACACCTTC	CSAVRGYGYTF
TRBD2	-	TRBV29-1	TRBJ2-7	TGCAGCGTTTTAGGACTAGCGGGGTTATACGAGCAGTACTTC	CSVLGLAGLYEQYF
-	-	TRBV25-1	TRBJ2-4	TGTGCCAGCACTTCGGACAACCTAGCCAAAAACATTCAGTACTTC	CASTSDNLAKNIQYF
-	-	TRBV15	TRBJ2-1	TGTGCCACCAGCAGAACCACCGGGCCCCGCAATGAGCAGTTCTTC	CATSRTTGPRNEQFF
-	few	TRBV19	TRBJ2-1	TGTGCCAGTACTCTGGGGTGGGCCTCGGGCAATGAGCAGTTCTTC	CASTLGWASGNEQFF
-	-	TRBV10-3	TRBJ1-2	TGTGCCATCAGTTATCCTGACAGGACCGACTATGGCTACACCTTC	CAISYPDRTDYGYTF
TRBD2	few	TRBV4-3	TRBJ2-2	TGCGCCAGCAGCCGGGACTACCAGACCGGGGAGCTGTTTTTT	CASSRDYQTGELFF
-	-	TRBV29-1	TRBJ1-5	TGCAGCGTTGAAACTGGACAGTTTAGCAATCAGCCCCAGCATTTT	CSVETGQFSNQPQHF
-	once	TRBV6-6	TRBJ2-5	TGTGCCAGCAGACAAGAGACCCAGTACTTC	CASRQETQYF
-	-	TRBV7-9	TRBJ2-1	TGTGCCAGCACCAGGGCGGGGGCTAAGTACAATGAGCAGTTCTTC	CASTRAGAKYNEQFF
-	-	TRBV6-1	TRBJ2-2	TGTGCCAGCAGGTGGACAGAGAACACCGGGGAGCTGTTTTTT	CASRWTENTGELFF
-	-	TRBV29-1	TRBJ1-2	TGCAGCGTTGAGGCAACCCACGGCTACACCTTC	CSVEATHGYTF
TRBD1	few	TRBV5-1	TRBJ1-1	TGCGCCAGCAGCTTGAGGGGACAGGGAGGAACTGAAGCTTTCTTT	CASSLRGQGGTEAFF
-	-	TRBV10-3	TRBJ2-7	TGTGCCATCAGTGAGTCGGCCGCCTACGAGCAGTACTTC	CAISESAAYEQYF
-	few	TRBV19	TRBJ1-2	TGTGCCAGTAGTATAGTTGGGCAGAACTATGGCTACACCTTC	CASSIVGQNYGYTF
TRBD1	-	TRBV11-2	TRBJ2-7	TGTGCCAGCAGCCGTCATTCGCTGGGACAGTTCTACGAGCAGTACTTC	CASSRHSLGQFYEQYF
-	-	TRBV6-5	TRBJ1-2	TGTGCCAGCAGTTACGGCGCAGGGTCTTATGGCTACACCTTC	CASSYGAGSYGYTF
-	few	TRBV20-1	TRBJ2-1	TGCAGTGCTAGCGAGCACAATGAGCAGTTCTTC	CSASEHNEQFF
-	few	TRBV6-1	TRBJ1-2	TGTGCCAGCAGTGGGGGGCCTCAGGATTCTAACTATGGCTACACCTTC	CASSGGPQDSNYGYTF
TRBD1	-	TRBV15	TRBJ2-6	TGTGCCACCAGCAGAGATCGACAGGGGAACGTCCTGACTTTC	CATSRDRQGNVLTF